The 28 T cell receptor beta chains reported below all come from one sample, sequenced in a study of T cell responses to AZD1222 COVID-19 vaccine. TCRdb keeps only in-frame clones here, not all; method: immunoSEQ multiplex PCR. In the table there are more than 95,000 clones, about nine tenths of which are singletons. The sequenced sample was peripheral blood, obtained on day 0 of AZD1222 vaccination. The receptors shown here come from an adult in good health.

The rearrangement uses TRBV11-2 and TRBJ2-7, with D hard to call. Germline assignment: CDR1 SGHAT and CDR2 FQNNGV. V lost 0 bases to trimming and J lost 4 bases, with 13 bases between them. This CDR3 is 15 amino acids long. The CDR3 is CASSLEVSRLYEQYF. CDR3 nucleotides: TGTGCCAGCAGCTTAGAAGTCAGCCGCCTTTACGAGCAGTACTTC.

The genes are TRBV7-2 and TRBJ2-7; D ambiguous. This CDR3 has 12 amino acids. Trimming pared 5 bases from V and 2 bases from J, leaving 7 bases between. CDR1 and CDR2 from the germline V gene are SGHTA and FQGNSA. The CDR3 reads CASSLNTYEQYF. The CDR3 DNA follows: TGTGCCAGCAGCCTAAACACCTACGAGCAGTACTTC. Using reference TRBV7-2 and TRBJ2-7 for the parts outside the CDR3, the full variable domain is GAGVSQSPSNKVTEKGKDVELRCDPISGHTALYWYRQSLGQGLEFLIYFQGNSAPDKSGLPSDRFSAERTGGSVSTLTIQRTQQEDSAVYLCASSLNTYEQYFGPGTRLTVT.

This chain links TRBV19 with TRBJ1-4; D might be TRBD1 (6 bases). Germline CDR1 and CDR2: LNHDA and SQIVND (reference sequence). V dropped 9 bases and J dropped 6 bases, with 11 bases sitting between them. This CDR3 contains 12 residues. CDR3: CASRGGDEKLFF. For the CDR3, the DNA is TGTGCCAGCAGGGGTGGTGATGAAAAACTGTTTTTT.

This clone was seen only a few times. The V gene is TRBV6-5, the J gene TRBJ1-5; a weak D match, TRBD1 (6 bases). Trimming pared 5 bases from V and 2 bases from J, leaving 13 bases between. The CDR3 covers 15 residues. CDR1 MNHEY and CDR2 SVGAGI come from the germline V gene. CDR3: CASSTSTGRNQPQHF. CDR3 DNA sequence: TGTGCCAGCAGTACCTCGACAGGACGCAATCAGCCCCAGCATTTT.

The chain recombines TRBV5-8 with TRBJ2-5; D unclear. CDR3 length: 13 residues. Trimming took 3 bases from V and 5 from J, leaving 11 bases between them. From germline, CDR1 is SGHTS and CDR2 YDEGEE. CDR3 DNA: TGTGCCAGCAGCTGGACCTCCGTGGAGACCCAGTACTTC. Encoded protein: CASSWTSVETQYF.

The CDR3 DNA reads as TGTGCCAGCAGTCCGAGATACACAGATACGCAGTATTTT. This gives the protein CASSPRYTDTQYF. The gene calls are TRBV6-5 and TRBJ2-3; D not certain. The germline V gene has CDR1 MNHEY and CDR2 SVGAGI. There are 13 residues in the CDR3. The V and J ends lost 5 bases and 2 bases respectively, with 8 bases between them.

The chain has TRBV18 and TRBJ2-5, with a possible D match to TRBD2 (6 bases). Trimming left V 0 bases short and J 4 bases short, with 12 bases between. This CDR3 comprises 15 residues. Germline V CDR1 and CDR2: KGHSH, LQKENI. The CDR3 coding sequence is TGTGCCAGCTCACCACCCCCCGCGGGGCCAGAGACCCAGTACTTC. Translation: CASSPPPAGPETQYF. The whole variable domain, filled in from reference TRBV18 and TRBJ2-5, reads NAGVMQNPRHLVRRRGQEARLRCSPMKGHSHVYWYRQLPEEGLKFMVYLQKENIIDESGMPKERFSAEFPKEGPSILRIQQVVRGDSAAYFCASSPPPAGPETQYFGPGTRLLVL.

The chain employs TRBV25-1 and TRBJ2-1; a possible D gene is TRBD1 (6 bases). V dropped 2 bases and J dropped 8 bases, with 7 bases sitting between them. Germline CDR1 and CDR2: MGHDK and SYGVNS. The CDR3 is 12 amino acids. Here the CDR3 reads CASSEGGHEQFF. DNA for the CDR3: TGTGCCAGCAGTGAAGGGGGCCATGAGCAGTTCTTC.

The rearrangement joins TRBV19 to TRBJ1-2; 7 bases line up with TRBD1. Germline V gives CDR1 LNHDA, CDR2 SQIVND (reference sequence). The trim removed 10 bases at V and 0 bases at J, leaving 17 bases unmatched. The CDR3 is made up of 17 amino acids. The CDR3 DNA reads TGTGCCACTTCGACCGGGACAGTGACCTCAGCTAACTATGGCTACACCTTC. Translated: CATSTGTVTSANYGYTF.

The V call is TRBV12-3 or TRBV12-4, the J call TRBJ1-1; D is uncertain. V lost 5 bases and J 6 bases, leaving 10 bases between the germline ends. The CDR3 contains 12 residues. The CDR3 sequence is CASSPGFAEAFF. In DNA, the CDR3 is TGTGCCAGCAGTCCCGGCTTTGCTGAAGCTTTCTTT.

This clone was found a few times. This chain uses TRBV7-6 with TRBJ1-2; D is unclear. Germline CDR1 and CDR2: SGHVS and FNYEAQ. V shed 1 base and J shed 6 bases, with 9 bases lying between them. This CDR3 has 13 amino acids. This chain's CDR3 is CASSLVVRNGYTF. CDR3 nucleotides: TGTGCCAGCAGCTTAGTTGTGCGGAATGGCTACACCTTC. The full variable domain, in which reference TRBV7-6 and TRBJ1-2 provide the parts outside the CDR3, is GAGVSQSPRYKVTKRGQDVALRCDPISGHVSLYWYRQALGQGPEFLTYFNYEAQQDKSGLPNDRFSAERPEGSISTLTIQRTEQRDSAMYRCASSLVVRNGYTFGSGTRLTVV.

The chain combines TRBV3-1 (or the pseudogene TRBV3-2) with TRBJ1-3; D remains unclear. V gave up 3 bases and J gave up 0 bases, with 6 bases separating them. Germline-derived CDR1 and CDR2 are LGHDT and YNNKEL (reference sequence). The CDR3 totals 14 residues. CDR3: CASSQRSSGNTIYF. The CDR3 region has the DNA TGTGCCAGCAGCCAGCGGAGCTCTGGAAACACCATATATTTT.

The rearrangement uses TRBV18 and TRBJ1-2, with 8 bases aligning to TRBD1. CDR1 and CDR2 (germline): KGHSH, LQKENI. V gave up 1 base and J gave up 6 bases; unmatched junction bases: 1. The CDR3 runs to 13 residues. The CDR3 DNA follows: TGTGCCAGCTCACCACAGACAGGGGATGGCTACACCTTC. Its protein is CASSPQTGDGYTF.

V gene TRBV5-1 combines with J gene TRBJ2-1, with a tentative D call TRBD2 (6 bases). The V end was cut by 4 bases, the J end by 3 bases, with 23 bases between. The germline V gene encodes CDR1 SGHRS and CDR2 YFSETQ. This CDR3 contains 18 residues. This CDR3 is CASSHGGLTRRNYNEQFF. Written as DNA, the CDR3 is TGCGCCAGCAGCCATGGGGGGTTAACCCGAAGAAACTACAATGAGCAGTTCTTC.

This sequence joins TRBV4-2 and TRBJ1-1; 10 bases line up with TRBD1. Unmatched junction bases numbered 6, after V lost 7 bases and J lost 1 base. The CDR3 covers 15 residues. Germline CDR1 is LGHNA and CDR2 is YNFKEQ. The CDR3 DNA follows: TGTGCCAGCACGGACAGGGGGTTGGAGAACACTGAAGCTTTCTTT. Translation: CASTDRGLENTEAFF.

The chain uses TRBV29-1 and TRBJ2-3; D call uncertain. This CDR3 contains 13 residues. The ends were cut back, 2 bases at V and 2 bases at J, with 8 bases in the middle. Germline V gene lookup returns CDR1 SQVTM and CDR2 ANQGSEA. CDR3 region: CSVETAATDTQYF. CDR3 bases: TGCAGCGTTGAAACGGCAGCCACAGATACGCAGTATTTT.

The chain uses TRBV3-1 (or the pseudogene TRBV3-2) and TRBJ2-5; TRBD2 matches at 12 bases. The CDR3 contains 14 residues. CDR1 is LGHDT and CDR2 is YNNKEL in the germline V gene (reference sequence). The V gene end was trimmed by 5 bases and the J gene end by 5 bases; junction bases not matched to a gene: 3. CDR3 coding DNA: TGTGCCAGCAGCTTCGGGACTAGCGGGGAGACCCAGTACTTC. It translates to CASSFGTSGETQYF.

V gene TRBV24-1 combines with J gene TRBJ1-5; D is unclear. V dropped 2 bases and J dropped 5 bases, with 12 bases sitting between them. This CDR3 has 15 residues. Germline lookup yields CDR1 KGHDR and CDR2 SFDVKD. The CDR3 reads CATSDCNLGDQPQHF. CDR3 in DNA: TGTGCCACCAGTGATTGCAATTTAGGTGATCAGCCCCAGCATTTT.

This clone was seen once. This chain joins TRBV19 and TRBJ1-2; D remains ambiguous. The germline V and J ends were trimmed by 1 base and 2 bases, with 8 bases remaining between them. The CDR3 consists of 14 residues. Germline CDR1 and CDR2: LNHDA and SQIVND (reference sequence). The chain's CDR3 is CASSIVRQNYGYTF. For the CDR3, the DNA is TGTGCCAGTAGTATAGTGAGGCAGAACTATGGCTACACCTTC.

As DNA, the CDR3 is TGTGCCAGCAGCGAAAAGGGAAGGGCGACAGGAAACACAGATACGCAGTATTTT. It is translated as CASSEKGRATGNTDTQYF. This chain connects TRBV6-1 to TRBJ2-3; D possibly corresponds to TRBD1 (6 bases). V was pared by 6 bases and J by 2 bases, with 24 bases between. The CDR3 is made up of 18 amino acids. The germline gives CDR1 MNHNS, CDR2 SASEGT.

V gene TRBV7-2 combines with J gene TRBJ1-5, with TRBD1 matching 9 bases. V shed 5 bases and J 2 bases; nucleotides not matched to a gene: 7. CDR3 size: 16 residues. CDR1 is SGHTA, CDR2 FQGNSA, per germline. The chain's CDR3 is CASSAGTGLGNQPQHF. The CDR3 bases are TGTGCCAGCAGCGCCGGGACAGGGCTCGGCAATCAGCCCCAGCATTTT.

This chain links TRBV11-2 with TRBJ2-7, with 9 nucleotides matching TRBD2. CDR3 length: 16 residues. CDR1 and CDR2 from the germline V gene are SGHAT and FQNNGV. With 4 bases clipped from V and 0 bases from J, the junction kept 7 bases outside the gene matches. CDR3 sequence: CASSSPMTSGSYEQYF. DNA of the CDR3: TGTGCCAGCAGCTCCCCAATGACTAGCGGCTCCTACGAGCAGTACTTC.

This clone has a handful of counts. The chain carries TRBV5-8 and TRBJ2-1; 9 bases match TRBD1. V trimming: 6 bases; J trimming: 15 bases; junction bases outside the gene matches: 13. The CDR3 covers 13 residues. The germline gives CDR1 SGHTS, CDR2 YDEGEE. The CDR3 reads CASTKLQQGAPFF. In DNA, the CDR3 is TGTGCCAGCACCAAACTCCAACAGGGGGCCCCGTTCTTC.

The V call is TRBV10-1, the J call TRBJ2-1; 12 positions match TRBD2. CDR1 is WNHNN, CDR2 SYGVQD, per germline (reference sequence). This CDR3 is 17 amino acids long. V lost 1 base and J lost 8; bases outside the gene matches: 9. The CDR3 DNA reads as TGCGCCAGCAGTGAGTTAAGGACTAGCGGGGCTTTCGATGAGCAGTTCTTC. Its protein is CASSELRTSGAFDEQFF.

The chain is built from TRBV5-1 and TRBJ1-4; possibly TRBD1 for D (6 bases). CDR1 SGHRS and CDR2 YFSETQ come from the germline V gene. The ends were cut back, 2 bases at V and 3 bases at J, with 8 bases in the middle. The CDR3 has 14 amino acids. The CDR3 region has the DNA TGCGCCAGCAGCTTAGGGGGGGCTAATGAAAAACTGTTTTTT. Translation gives CASSLGGANEKLFF.

This chain links TRBV30 with TRBJ1-6; perhaps TRBD1 as D (5 bases). The ends were cut back, 3 bases at V and 7 bases at J, with 16 bases in the middle. CDR1 is GTSNPN, CDR2 SVGIG, per germline (reference sequence). This CDR3 has 15 amino acids. In DNA form, the CDR3 reads TGTGCCTGGAGGTCGATAGGGGTTTCCAATTCACCCCTCCACTTT. Residues: CAWRSIGVSNSPLHF.

The chain carries TRBV7-3 and TRBJ2-1, with D hard to call. The CDR3 consists of 13 residues. Trimming left V 3 bases short and J 0 bases short, with 3 bases between. Germline V CDR1 and CDR2: SGHTA, FQGTGA. The CDR3 region has the DNA TGTGCCAGCAGCTTGGGCTCCTACAATGAGCAGTTCTTC. The encoded protein is CASSLGSYNEQFF.

This chain links TRBV27 with TRBJ2-1, with a possible D match to TRBD2 (5 bases). Trimming shortened V by 2 bases and J by 5 bases, and 19 bases separated the two germline ends. Germline loops: CDR1 MNHEY, CDR2 SMNVEV (reference sequence). The CDR3 has 17 residues. CDR3 in amino acids: CASSLQQTRKEDNEQFF. CDR3 nucleotides: TGTGCCAGCAGTTTACAACAGACCCGAAAGGAGGACAATGAGCAGTTCTTC.